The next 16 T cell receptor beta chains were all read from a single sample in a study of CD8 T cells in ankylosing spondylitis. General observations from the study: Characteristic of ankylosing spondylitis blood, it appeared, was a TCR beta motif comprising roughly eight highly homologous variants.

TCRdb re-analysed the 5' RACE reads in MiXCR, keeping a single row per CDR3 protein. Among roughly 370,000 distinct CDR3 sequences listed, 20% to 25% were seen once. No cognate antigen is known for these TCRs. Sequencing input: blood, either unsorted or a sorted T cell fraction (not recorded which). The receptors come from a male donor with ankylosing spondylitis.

This chain's CDR3 is CAGSGTPNNEQFF. CDR3 sequence (DNA): TGTGCCGGTTCCGGGACGCCGAACAATGAGCAGTTCTTC. J is TRBJ2-1 and V is TRBV21-1; the table's D call, TRBD1, has no DNA check behind it. TRBV21-1 has pseudogene status. CDR3 size: 13 residues.

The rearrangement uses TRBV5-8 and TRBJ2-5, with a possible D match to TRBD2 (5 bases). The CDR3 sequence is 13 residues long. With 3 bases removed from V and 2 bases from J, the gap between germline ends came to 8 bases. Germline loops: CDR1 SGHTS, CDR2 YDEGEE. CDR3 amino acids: CASSSRTQETQYF. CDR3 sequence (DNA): TGTGCCAGCAGCTCCCGGACTCAAGAGACCCAGTACTTC.

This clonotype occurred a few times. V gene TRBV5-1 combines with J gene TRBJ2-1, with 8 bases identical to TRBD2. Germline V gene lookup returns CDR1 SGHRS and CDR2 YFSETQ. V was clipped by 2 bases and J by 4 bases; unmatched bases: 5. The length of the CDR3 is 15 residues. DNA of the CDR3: TGCGCCAGCAGCTTCGGGGGGGTGAAGTACAATGAGCAGTTCTTC. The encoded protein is CASSFGGVKYNEQFF.

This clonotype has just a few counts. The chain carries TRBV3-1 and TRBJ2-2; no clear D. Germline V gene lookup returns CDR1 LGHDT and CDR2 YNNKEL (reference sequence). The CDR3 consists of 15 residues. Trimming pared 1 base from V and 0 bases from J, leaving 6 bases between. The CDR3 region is CASSQVLANTGELFF. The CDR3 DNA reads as TGTGCCAGCAGCCAAGTCCTGGCGAACACCGGGGAGCTGTTTTTT.

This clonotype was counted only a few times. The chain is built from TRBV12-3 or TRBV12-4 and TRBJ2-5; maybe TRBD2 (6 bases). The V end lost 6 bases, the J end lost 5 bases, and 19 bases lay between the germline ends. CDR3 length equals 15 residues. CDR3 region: CASRMGALGGETQYF. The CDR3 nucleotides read TGTGCCAGCAGAATGGGCGCTCTAGGAGGGGAGACCCAGTACTTC.

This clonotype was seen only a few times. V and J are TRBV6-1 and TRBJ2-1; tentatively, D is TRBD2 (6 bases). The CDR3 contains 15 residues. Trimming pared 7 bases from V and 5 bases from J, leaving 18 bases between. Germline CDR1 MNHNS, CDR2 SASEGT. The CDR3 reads CASKAYSGSHNEQFF. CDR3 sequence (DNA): TGTGCCAGCAAAGCTTATAGCGGATCTCACAATGAGCAGTTCTTC.

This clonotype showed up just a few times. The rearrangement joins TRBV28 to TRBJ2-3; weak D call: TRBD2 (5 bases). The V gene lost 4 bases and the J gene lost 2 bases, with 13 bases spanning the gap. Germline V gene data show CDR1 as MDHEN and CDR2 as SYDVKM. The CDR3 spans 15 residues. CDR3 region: CASSSLRGATDTQYF. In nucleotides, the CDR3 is TGTGCCAGCAGTTCCCTCCGGGGAGCCACAGATACGCAGTATTTT.

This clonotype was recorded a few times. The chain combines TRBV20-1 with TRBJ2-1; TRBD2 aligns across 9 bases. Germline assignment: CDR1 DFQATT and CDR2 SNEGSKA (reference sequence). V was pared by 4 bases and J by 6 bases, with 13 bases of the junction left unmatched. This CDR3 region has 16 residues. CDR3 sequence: CSATGALAGVVNEQFF. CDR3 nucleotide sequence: TGCAGTGCTACCGGCGCTTTAGCGGGAGTAGTCAATGAGCAGTTCTTC.

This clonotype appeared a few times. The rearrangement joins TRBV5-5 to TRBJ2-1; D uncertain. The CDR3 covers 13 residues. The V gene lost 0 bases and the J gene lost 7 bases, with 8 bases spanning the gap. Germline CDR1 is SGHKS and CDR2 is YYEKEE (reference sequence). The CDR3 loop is CASSLAWGNEQFF. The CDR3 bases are TGTGCCAGCAGCTTGGCTTGGGGAAATGAGCAGTTCTTC.

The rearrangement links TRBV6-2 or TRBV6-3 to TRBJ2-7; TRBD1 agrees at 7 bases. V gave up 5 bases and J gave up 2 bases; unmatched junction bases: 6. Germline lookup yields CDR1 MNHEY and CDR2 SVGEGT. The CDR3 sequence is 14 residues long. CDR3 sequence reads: CASSHPTGTYEQYF. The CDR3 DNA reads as TGTGCCAGCAGTCATCCGACAGGGACCTACGAGCAGTACTTC.

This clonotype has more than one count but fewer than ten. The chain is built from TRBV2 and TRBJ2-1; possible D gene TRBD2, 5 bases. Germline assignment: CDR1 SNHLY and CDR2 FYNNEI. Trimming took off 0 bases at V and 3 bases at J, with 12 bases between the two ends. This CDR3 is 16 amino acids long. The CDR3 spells CASSEAGGPIYNEQFF. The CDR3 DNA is TGTGCCAGCAGTGAAGCGGGCGGGCCGATCTACAATGAGCAGTTCTTC.

CDR3 amino acids: CASSFFQGSSYNEQFF. The CDR3 DNA reads as TGTGCCAGCAGTTTCTTCCAGGGGAGCTCCTACAATGAGCAGTTCTTC. The rearrangement joins TRBV12-3 or TRBV12-4 to TRBJ2-1; tentative D call: TRBD1 (6 bases). The V and J ends lost 3 bases and 0 bases respectively, with 12 bases between them. The length of the CDR3 is 16 residues.

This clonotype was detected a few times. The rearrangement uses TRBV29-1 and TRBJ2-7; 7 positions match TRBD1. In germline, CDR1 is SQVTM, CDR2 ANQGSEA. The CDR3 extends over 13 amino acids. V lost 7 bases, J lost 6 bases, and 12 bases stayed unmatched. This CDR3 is CSARQGGRGEQYF. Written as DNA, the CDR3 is TGCAGCGCCAGACAGGGTGGCAGGGGCGAGCAGTACTTC.

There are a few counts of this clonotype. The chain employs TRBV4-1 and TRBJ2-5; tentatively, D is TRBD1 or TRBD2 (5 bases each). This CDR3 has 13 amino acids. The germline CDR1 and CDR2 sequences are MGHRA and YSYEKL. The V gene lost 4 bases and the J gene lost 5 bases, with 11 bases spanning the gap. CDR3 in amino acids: CASSRGVVETQYF. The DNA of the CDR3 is TGCGCCAGCAGCCGAGGGGTTGTCGAGACCCAGTACTTC.

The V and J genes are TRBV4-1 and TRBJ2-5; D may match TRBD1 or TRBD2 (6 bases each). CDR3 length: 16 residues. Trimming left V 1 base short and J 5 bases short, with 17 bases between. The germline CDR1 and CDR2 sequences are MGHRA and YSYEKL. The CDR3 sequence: CASSQGGSRRGETQYF. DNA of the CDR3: TGCGCCAGCAGCCAAGGTGGCAGCAGGAGGGGGGAGACCCAGTACTTC.

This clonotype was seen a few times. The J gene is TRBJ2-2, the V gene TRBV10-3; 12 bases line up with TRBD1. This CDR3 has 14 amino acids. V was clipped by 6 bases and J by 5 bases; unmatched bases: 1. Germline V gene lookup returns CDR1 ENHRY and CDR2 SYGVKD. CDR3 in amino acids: CAIRGQGATGELFF. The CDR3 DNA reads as TGTGCCATCAGGGGACAGGGGGCGACCGGGGAGCTGTTTTTT.